The 10 T cell receptor beta chains given below trace back to one sample, sequenced in a study of blood T cells in healthy people across ages. Using a J-beta primer mix together with a sample-barcoded 5' primer, a second PCR was run for roughly 7 to 11 cycles. Via MiXCR, TCRdb re-called the 5' RACE reads, giving one row per CDR3 protein. The data contain some 1.5 million distinct CDR3 sequences, 35% to 45% of them singletons. Sequencing was performed on blood. The origin of the receptors is a woman aged 18-35 years in good health.

The gene calls are TRBV6-5 and TRBJ1-1; D gene ambiguous. The CDR3 covers 14 residues. CDR1 and CDR2 from the germline V gene are MNHEY and SVGAGI. Trimming pared 0 bases from V and 3 bases from J, leaving 8 bases between. In nucleotides, the CDR3 is TGTGCCAGCAGTTACTCAGCAACCCACACTGAAGCTTTCTTT. Encoded protein: CASSYSATHTEAFF.

This clonotype was found many times. The chain recombines TRBV20-1 with TRBJ2-7; the D gene is possibly TRBD1 (6 bases). Deletions cut 2 bases from V and 1 base from J, with 9 bases between. Germline V gene data show CDR1 as DFQATT and CDR2 as SNEGSKA (reference sequence). This CDR3 contains 13 residues. The CDR3 loop is CSARTQGSYEQYF. Here the CDR3 DNA reads TGCAGTGCTAGAACACAGGGTTCCTACGAGCAGTACTTC.

V gene TRBV13 combines with J gene TRBJ2-1; a weak D match, TRBD1 (5 bases). The last part of the DNA fits TRBJ2-7 better; the J call may be wrong. The germline gives CDR1 PRHDT, CDR2 FYEKMQ (reference sequence). This CDR3 spans 15 amino acids. DNA for the CDR3: TGTGCCAGCAGCTTACCAGGGCTCCTCTACAATGAGCAGTACTTC. Its protein is CASSLPGLLYNEQYF.

This chain links TRBV6-2 or TRBV6-3 with TRBJ2-1; tentatively, D is TRBD2 (6 bases). V was pared by 0 bases and J by 0 bases, with 15 bases between. The CDR3 has 18 residues. The germline V gene has CDR1 MNHEY and CDR2 SVGEGT. CDR3 in amino acids: CASSYSIGGEASYNEQFF. As DNA, the CDR3 is TGTGCCAGCAGTTACTCGATTGGCGGGGAGGCCTCCTACAATGAGCAGTTCTTC.

The chain joins TRBV4-3 to TRBJ2-1, with D maybe TRBD2 (5 bases). V lost 5 bases to trimming and J lost 7 bases, with 18 bases between them. The V gene's germline CDR1 is LGHNA and CDR2 YSLEER. This CDR3 has 15 residues. In DNA, the CDR3 is TGCGCCAGCAGCAGGCGCCGAGCGGCCTCGAATGAGCAGTTCTTC. This encodes CASSRRRAASNEQFF.

This chain links TRBV27 with TRBJ1-6; D might be TRBD1 (5 bases). CDR1 is MNHEY, CDR2 SMNVEV, per germline (reference sequence). V was pared by 2 bases and J by 8 bases, with 10 bases between. The CDR3 totals 14 residues. The CDR3: CASSLPGGYSPLHF. CDR3 bases: TGTGCCAGCAGTTTACCTGGGGGGTATTCACCCCTCCACTTT.

This clonotype was detected a few times. The chain carries TRBV28 and TRBJ1-5; D remains ambiguous. Per germline, CDR1 MDHEN and CDR2 SYDVKM. The CDR3 consists of 15 residues. With 9 bases removed from V and 7 bases from J, the gap between germline ends came to 22 bases. The CDR3: CASSARRVGTQPQHF. CDR3 sequence (DNA): TGTGCCAGTTCCGCCCGGCGGGTGGGCACCCAGCCCCAGCATTTT.

This clonotype showed up just a few times. The J gene is TRBJ2-4, the V gene TRBV6-5; the D gene is possibly TRBD2 (6 bases). V was trimmed by 7 bases and J by 8 bases, leaving 18 bases between them. Germline assignment: CDR1 MNHEY and CDR2 SVGAGI. The CDR3 length is 14 residues. The CDR3 DNA reads as TGTGCCAGCAAAATCATAGTCACGGGGGACATTCAGTACTTC. Its translation is CASKIIVTGDIQYF.

The chain couples TRBV20-1 to TRBJ1-1; D is ambiguous. This CDR3 is built from 15 residues. V was cut by 5 bases and J by 0 bases, with 16 bases left in between. In germline, CDR1 is DFQATT, CDR2 SNEGSKA (reference sequence). The CDR3 DNA is TGCAGTGCTTGGCCGTTTTCCACAGTGAACACTGAAGCTTTCTTT. This translates into CSAWPFSTVNTEAFF.

This chain links TRBV4-3 with TRBJ2-5; TRBD2 agrees at 12 bases. The end of the DNA is better explained by TRBJ2-7, so the J call may be wrong. CDR3 length: 14 amino acids. The V gene's germline CDR1 is LGHNA and CDR2 YSLEER. As DNA, the CDR3 is TGCGCCAGCAGCCTCGGACTAGCGGGACCCGAGCAGTACTTC. Amino acid sequence: CASSLGLAGPEQYF.